This T cell receptor (beta chain) was identified in a study of vaccination and CD4 T cells after COVID-19. The treatment here: 10-day PBMC culture with coronavirus spike peptide pools or control peptides (ViraFEST assay). It was before the COVID-19 pandemic (2011-2018) that the unexposed donor's CD4+ T cells were collected. Notes on this clonotype: Antigen: not known.

Germline CDR1 and CDR2: SNHLY and FYNNEI. This CDR3 comprises 15 residues. The J segment lost 2 bases and the V segment lost 3 bases, leaving 5 bases of the junction unmatched. The assay that was used to sequence DNA from cultured CD4+ T cells was the Oncomine TCR Beta short-read assay. Using the QIAamp micro DNA kit, genomic DNA was extracted from the CD4+ T cells that had been cultured. TCRdb re-derived calls from the PCR reads in MiXCR, one entry per CDR3 protein. The data contain more than 8,500 distinct CDR3 sequences, 33% of them singletons. The chain carries TRBV2 and TRBJ2-5, with 8 bases that match TRBD2. This receptor was obtained from a human donor in good health. Sample: CD4+ T cells from blood, cultured in vitro. The CDR3 sequence is CASSEGVAGQETQYF. The DNA of the CDR3 is TGTGCCAGCAGTGAGGGAGTAGCGGGACAAGAGACCCAGTACTTC. Complete variable domain (other parts from reference TRBV2 and TRBJ2-5): EPEVTQTPSHQVTQMGQEVILRCVPISNHLYFYWYRQILGQKVEFLVSFYNNEISEKSEIFDDQFSVERPDGSNFTLKIRSTKLEDSAMYFCASSEGVAGQETQYFGPGTRLLVL.